This TCR beta chain was captured in a study of regulatory T cells in long-lasting Graves disease. Points from the study as a whole: Persistent Graves' patients possessed reduced TCR diversity relative to recently diagnosed ones. When disease was persistent, TRBV28, TRBJ1-2 and TRBJ2-5 were the favored segments.

The CDR3 has 13 amino acids. CDR1 DFQATT and CDR2 SNEGSKA come from the germline V gene (reference sequence). V shed 2 bases and J shed 4 bases, with 11 bases lying between them. Details on this clonotype: Antigen: not known.

Time point given: persistent/refractory GD, antithyroid drugs over 5 years with positive TRAb. Isolated PBMC RNA provided the starting material for the TCR library. Libraries of TCR beta came from iRepertoire HTBI primers plus Arm-PCR of CDR3 regions. In TCRdb, the multiplex PCR reads were re-called with MiXCR into one record per CDR3 protein. Among some 430,000 distinct CDR3 sequences listed, roughly 21% were seen once. The receptor was isolated from a female donor with Graves disease. V usage is TRBV20-1 and J usage is TRBJ1-2; D is undetermined. This specimen consisted of peripheral blood mononuclear cells (PBMCs), obtained when the disease was refractory, from a patient treated with antithyroid drugs. CDR3 region: CSARPEGFYGYTF. The CDR3 coding sequence is TGCAGTGCTAGACCCGAAGGGTTCTATGGCTACACCTTC.